This T cell receptor beta chain stems from a study of blood T cell repertoires in COVID-19 (dated by TCRdb to 2018 to 2020). As for the study more broadly: Samples covering the acute and convalescent phases of COVID-19 were provided by collaborators in the United States, Italy and Spain. The repertoires were made available in a free public database intended to serve as a resource for research on the immune response to SARS-CoV-2. Where HLA class I and class II types were available, the types were taken from metadata supplied by the sample provider, not from assay-based typing. The prospective study material was composed of cDNA or gDNA derived from T cells, B-cell-depleted T cells, or PBMCs. The samples were drawn from the first 160 participants of the ongoing ImmuneRACE study and from 950 to 1,500 subjects provided by 6 global collaborators. The dataset comprised deeply sampled blood TCRbeta repertoires from subjects exposed to, actively infected with, or recovered from COVID-19. Sample metadata almost always included a de-identified subject ID, COVID-19 status, age in years and sex.

The collaborating institutions used their own protocols to collect whole blood in K2EDTA tubes. For TCRbeta analysis, collaborators shipped samples in one of three forms: frozen whole blood, isolated PBMCs, or DNA extracted from either of those sample types. Regarding this clone: The clone's antigen remains unknown. No clone much larger than this one lies a single base away; base qualities are absent.

The CDR3, from cysteine to phenylalanine, totals 11 residues. Left in the record is the CDR3 DNA by itself, 33 bases read in frame from the first base. V is shortened by 5 bases, J by 12 bases, and the region joining them spans 13 bases. The germline V gene sets CDR1 to SGHTA and CDR2 to FQGNSA. On the study overall, not on this receptor specifically: The quantity of clinical and demographic metadata differed by source and by participant and was supplied without curation.

The immunoSEQ Assay, a bias-controlled multiplex PCR, was used to amplify TCRbeta CDR3 regions from genomic DNA. Under the source paper's analysis protocol: Within the assay, amplification of reference gene primers was used to estimate how many nucleated cells each sample contained. To quantify the absolute abundance of each unique TCRbeta CDR3 rearrangement, sequence reads were collapsed and filtered. Productive Simpson clonality was computed per sample as the square root of Simpson's diversity index over productive rearrangements. What TCRdb holds here is the immuneACCESS table cut down to in-frame rearrangements. Part of the clones is not present; checked against another copy, under half of the missing clones reflect an unresolved V gene, and the others are unexplained. Clone size and V and J calls were adopted from that table, with D and trimming inferred from the DNA. The table for this sample lists 100,000 to 120,000 clones; around 84% of them were counted only once. The top ten clones comprise about 13% of the sample.

The sequence is built from TRBV7-2 and TRBJ1-2, and the D gene may be TRBD1, 5 bases matching. This TCR was sampled from a human donor in a cohort sampled during active COVID-19. Sequenced input: peripheral blood. The nucleotide sequence is TGTGCCAGCAGCCAGGGCACAGGCGACACCTTC. It translates as CASSQGTGDTF.